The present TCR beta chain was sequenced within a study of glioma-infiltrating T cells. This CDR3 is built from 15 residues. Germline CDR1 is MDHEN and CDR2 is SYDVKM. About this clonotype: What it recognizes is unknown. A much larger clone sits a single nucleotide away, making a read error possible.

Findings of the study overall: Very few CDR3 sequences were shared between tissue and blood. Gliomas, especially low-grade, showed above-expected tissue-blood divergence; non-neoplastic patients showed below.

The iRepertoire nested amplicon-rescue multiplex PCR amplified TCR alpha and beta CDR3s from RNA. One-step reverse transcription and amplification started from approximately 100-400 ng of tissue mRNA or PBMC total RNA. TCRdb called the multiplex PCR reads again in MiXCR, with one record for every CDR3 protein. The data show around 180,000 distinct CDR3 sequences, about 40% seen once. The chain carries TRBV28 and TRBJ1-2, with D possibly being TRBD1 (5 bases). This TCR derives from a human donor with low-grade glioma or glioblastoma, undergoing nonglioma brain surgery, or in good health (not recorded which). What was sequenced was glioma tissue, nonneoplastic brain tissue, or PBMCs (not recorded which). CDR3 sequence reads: CASSLIGAGLYGYSF. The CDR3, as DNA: TGTGCCAGCAGCCTCATTGGGGCAGGGCTGTATGGCTACAGCTTC.